This TCR beta chain emerged from a study of cytomegalovirus exposure and HLA in healthy donors. Comment on this clone: Antigen specificity is unknown.

60 Vbeta and 13 Jbeta primers were used in PCR. The repertoire was sequenced with immunoSEQ multiplex PCR; TCRdb's copy has only in-frame clones and lacks some. The sample lists about 190,000 clones, roughly four fifths seen once, with 2% to 2.5% in the top ten. Study outcomes and limitations: There were some public TCRs occurring in many donors, but most TCR sequences were rare. It emerged from a later analysis that several of the most significant clusters appeared to be linked to common viral pathogens. A previous analysis found most TCR beta V segments productive roughly 87% or roughly 30% of the time.

The receptor was derived from a woman aged 30 to 39 in good health and CMV-seronegative. Specimen: PBMCs.

Here the CDR3 DNA reads TGTGCCAGCAGTTTTATTGAAGGGGGGGAGATGTACTTC. This sequence encodes CASSFIEGGEMYF. The V call is TRBV28, the J call TRBJ2-7, with D possibly TRBD2 on 7 matching bases. The CDR3 covers 13 residues. CDR1 is MDHEN and CDR2 is SYDVKM in the germline V gene. The V end lost 3 bases, the J end lost 12 bases, and 18 bases lay between the germline ends.